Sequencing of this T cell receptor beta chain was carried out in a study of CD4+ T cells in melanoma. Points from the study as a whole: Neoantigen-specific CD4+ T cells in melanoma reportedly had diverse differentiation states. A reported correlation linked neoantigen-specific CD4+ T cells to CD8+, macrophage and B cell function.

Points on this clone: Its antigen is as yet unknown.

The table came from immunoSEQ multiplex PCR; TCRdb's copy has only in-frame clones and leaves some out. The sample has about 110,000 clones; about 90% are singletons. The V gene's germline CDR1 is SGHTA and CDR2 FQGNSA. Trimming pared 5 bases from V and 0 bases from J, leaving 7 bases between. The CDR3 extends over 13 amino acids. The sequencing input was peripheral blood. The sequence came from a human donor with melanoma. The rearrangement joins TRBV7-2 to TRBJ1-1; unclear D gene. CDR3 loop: CASSIRMNTEAFF. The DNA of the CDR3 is TGTGCCAGCAGCATAAGGATGAACACTGAAGCTTTCTTT.